The 5 T cell receptor beta chains below come from one sample, sequenced in a study of T cells after yellow fever vaccination. TCRdb called the 5' RACE reads again in MiXCR, with one record for every CDR3 protein. The sample carries 50,000 or so distinct CDR3 sequences, more than 5.5% recorded once. Sequencing used CD8+ T cells sorted from PBMCs, obtained on the day of the first yellow fever vaccination. The source of these receptors is a man aged 18 to 35 who received the YFV17D yellow fever vaccine.

The chain links TRBV3-1 to TRBJ1-1; D perhaps matches TRBD1 (5 bases). Trimming shortened V by 11 bases and J by 4 bases, and 23 bases separated the two germline ends. CDR3 length equals 15 residues. Germline CDR1 LGHDT, CDR2 YNNKEL (reference sequence). The DNA of the CDR3 is TGTGCCTGCTGTCCCCGGGGGAGGGGCGGCACTGAAGCTTTCTTT. Protein product: CACCPRGRGGTEAFF.

This clonotype was found many times. This chain links TRBV6-2 or TRBV6-3 with TRBJ1-1, with 7 bases aligning to TRBD1. The germline V gene has CDR1 MNHEY and CDR2 SVGEGT. After removal of 2 bases from V and 1 base from J, the junction contained 4 bases not matched to a gene. The CDR3 covers 15 residues. CDR3 sequence: CASSYPYRGNTEAFF. As DNA, the CDR3 is TGTGCCAGCAGTTACCCGTACAGGGGGAACACTGAAGCTTTCTTT.

This clonotype is labeled medium-sized. The chain combines TRBV4-2 with TRBJ2-2; either TRBD1 or TRBD2 may fit D (5 bases each). The CDR3 extends over 16 amino acids. Per the germline V gene, CDR1 is LGHNA and CDR2 is YNFKEQ. V was pared by 0 bases and J by 4 bases, with 12 bases between. The DNA for the CDR3 is TGTGCCAGCAGCCAAGAGGGGGACCCCTCCACCGGGGAGCTGTTTTTT. This codes for CASSQEGDPSTGELFF.

This clonotype occurred many times. J is TRBJ1-2 and V is TRBV29-1; TRBD1 agrees at 8 bases. The CDR3 runs to 12 residues. Germline CDR1 is SQVTM and CDR2 is ANQGSEA. J lost 5 bases, V lost 7 bases, and 6 bases had no gene match. The CDR3 sequence is CSADRDRYGYTF. CDR3 sequence (DNA): TGCAGCGCGGACAGGGATAGATATGGCTACACCTTC.

The chain joins TRBV7-3 to TRBJ2-1; TRBD1 matches 11 bases. Germline lookup yields CDR1 SGHTA and CDR2 FQGTGA. Trimming at V came to 0 bases and at J to 4 bases, leaving 8 bases not matched to a gene. The CDR3 consists of 18 residues. CDR3 protein: CASSLTIRTGGAYNEQFF. The CDR3 DNA reads as TGTGCCAGCAGCTTAACTATAAGGACAGGGGGCGCTTACAATGAGCAGTTCTTC. Full variable domain (rest looked up from reference TRBV7-3 and TRBJ2-1): GAGVSQTPSNKVTEKGKYVELRCDPISGHTALYWYRQSLGQGPEFLIYFQGTGAADDSGLPNDRFFAVRPEGSVSTLKIQRTERGDSAVYLCASSLTIRTGGAYNEQFFGPGTRLTVL.